The 9 T cell receptor beta chains below were found in one sample sequenced in a study of shared clonotypes between healthy human individuals. This table comes from immunoSEQ multiplex PCR, and its TCRdb copy is limited to in-frame clones, with some not included. Here the sample spans roughly 1,000,000 clones, 70% to 80% being singletons. Sequences were obtained from memory CD4+ T cells from PBMCs. The subset was: CD45RA-negative fraction. The source is a man aged 18 to 35 in good health. Some clones in this sample may be carry-over from other donors' samples.

The rearrangement uses TRBV18 and TRBJ1-3; 7 nucleotides line up with TRBD1. Germline V gene data show CDR1 as KGHSH and CDR2 as LQKENI. V lost 1 base to trimming and J lost 3 bases; unmatched junction nucleotides: 3. The CDR3 totals 15 residues. Here the CDR3 DNA reads TGTGCCAGCTCACCACAACAGGGGTATGGAAACACCATATATTTT. This translates into CASSPQQGYGNTIYF.

The chain recombines TRBV29-1 with TRBJ2-3; no reliable D call. This CDR3 spans 14 amino acids. With 6 bases removed from V and 0 bases from J, the gap between germline ends came to 13 bases. The V gene's germline CDR1 is SQVTM and CDR2 ANQGSEA. CDR3 residues: CSVTRLGSTDTQYF. The CDR3 nucleotides are TGCAGCGTCACCCGCCTCGGGAGCACAGATACGCAGTATTTT.

V and J are TRBV6-6 and TRBJ2-4; D call uncertain. The germline V gene has CDR1 MNHNY and CDR2 SVGAGI (reference sequence). This CDR3 is 14 amino acids long. V was clipped by 5 bases and J by 2 bases, with 10 bases between them. The CDR3 sequence is CASSPGSPKNIQYF. CDR3 DNA sequence: TGTGCCAGCAGTCCAGGCAGCCCCAAAAACATTCAGTACTTC.

J is TRBJ2-3 and V is TRBV2; no clear D gene. The ends were cut back, 9 bases at V and 6 bases at J, with 10 bases in the middle. The germline CDR1 and CDR2 sequences are SNHLY and FYNNEI. The CDR3 covers 11 residues. CDR3 loop: CASILVDTQYF. CDR3 DNA sequence: TGTGCCAGTATTTTGGTGGATACGCAGTATTTT.

This clone was detected once. V is TRBV9 and J is TRBJ2-7; the D gene is possibly TRBD2 (6 bases). V lost 3 bases to trimming and J lost 7 bases, with 8 bases between them. This CDR3 comprises 11 residues. The germline V gene has CDR1 SGDLS and CDR2 YYNGEE. The CDR3 spells CASSAGGEQYF. The CDR3 nucleotides are TGTGCCAGCAGCGCCGGAGGGGAGCAGTACTTC.

V and J are TRBV6-5 and TRBJ2-5; the match to TRBD2 covers 11 bases. The J call may be mistaken, given a closer DNA end match to TRBJ2-7. This CDR3 region has 16 residues. Germline V lookup: CDR1 MNHEY, CDR2 SVGAGI. CDR3 bases: TGTGCCAGCAGTTACCAAGGGACTAGCGGACCCTACGAGCAGTACTTC. Protein: CASSYQGTSGPYEQYF.

The chain has TRBV9 and TRBJ1-2; 10 bases are a match to TRBD1. V shed 4 bases, J shed 0 bases, and the junction held 6 bases outside the gene matches. The germline CDR1 and CDR2 sequences are SGDLS and YYNGEE. The CDR3 totals 16 residues. The CDR3 is CASSRDRGLSNYGYTF. The DNA for the CDR3 is TGTGCCAGCAGCCGGGACAGGGGCCTTTCTAACTATGGCTACACCTTC.

V gene TRBV28 combines with J gene TRBJ2-5, with TRBD1 as a possible D gene (5 bases). The V and J ends lost 6 bases and 9 bases respectively, with 20 bases between them. The CDR3 is 14 residues long. The V gene's germline CDR1 is MDHEN and CDR2 SYDVKM. The CDR3 region is CASRKRTAQGAQYF. CDR3 coding DNA: TGTGCCAGCAGAAAGAGGACGGCCCAAGGGGCCCAGTACTTC.

This clone was observed many times. The rearrangement uses TRBV2 and TRBJ1-5; 9 nucleotides match TRBD1. The CDR3 contains 14 residues. From germline, CDR1 is SNHLY and CDR2 FYNNEI. J gave up 4 bases and V 10 bases, and 8 bases lay outside the gene matches. CDR3 DNA sequence: TGTGCCACCCGGGGACAGGGTAGGAATCAGCCCCAGCATTTT. This translates into CATRGQGRNQPQHF.